This T cell receptor (beta chain) derives from a study of regulatory T cells in long-lasting Graves disease. Relying on iRepertoire HTBI primers and Arm-PCR of CDR3 regions, the team built TCR beta libraries. TCRdb re-called the multiplex PCR reads with MiXCR, one entry per CDR3 protein. The sample yields 360,000 or so distinct CDR3 sequences, about a sixth seen once. From germline, CDR1 is DFQATT and CDR2 SNEGSKA (reference sequence). CDR3 length equals 14 residues. Losses at the gene ends were 4 bases for V and 2 bases for J; bases not matched to a gene: 4. This clonotype has more than one count but fewer than ten. Regarding time point: newly diagnosed GD, antithyroid drugs for less than 3 months. After RNA was extracted from PBMCs, the TCR library was made from it. The same data also went into a second study, on T cells in Graves' hyperthyroidism and ophthalmopathy.

Source: peripheral blood mononuclear cells (PBMCs), taken at new diagnosis, from a patient treated with antithyroid drugs. The receptor's source is a young woman with Graves disease. V gene TRBV20-1 combines with J gene TRBJ2-7; 11 nucleotides agree with TRBD2. The CDR3 nucleotides read TGCAGTGCTACGACTAGCGGGGCTGCCTACGAGCAGTACTTC. Protein: CSATTSGAAYEQYF.